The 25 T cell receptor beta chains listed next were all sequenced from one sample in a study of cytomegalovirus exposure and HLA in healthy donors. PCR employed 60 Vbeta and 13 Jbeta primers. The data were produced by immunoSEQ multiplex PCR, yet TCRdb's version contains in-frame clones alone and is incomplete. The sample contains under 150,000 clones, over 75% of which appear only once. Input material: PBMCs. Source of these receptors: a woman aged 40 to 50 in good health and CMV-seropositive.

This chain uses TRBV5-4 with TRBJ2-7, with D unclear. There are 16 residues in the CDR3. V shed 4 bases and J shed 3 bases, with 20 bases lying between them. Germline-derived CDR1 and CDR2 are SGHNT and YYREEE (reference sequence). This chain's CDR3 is CASSHPPVASNYEQYF. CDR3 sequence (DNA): TGTGCCAGCAGCCACCCTCCAGTAGCCTCAAACTACGAGCAGTACTTC.

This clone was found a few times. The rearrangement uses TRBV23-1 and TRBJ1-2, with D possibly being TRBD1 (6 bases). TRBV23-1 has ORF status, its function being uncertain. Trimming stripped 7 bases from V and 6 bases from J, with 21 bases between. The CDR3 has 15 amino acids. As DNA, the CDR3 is TGCGCCAGCACCTTTTATGGGGGGGCGCGGGATGGCTACACCTTC. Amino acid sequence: CASTFYGGARDGYTF.

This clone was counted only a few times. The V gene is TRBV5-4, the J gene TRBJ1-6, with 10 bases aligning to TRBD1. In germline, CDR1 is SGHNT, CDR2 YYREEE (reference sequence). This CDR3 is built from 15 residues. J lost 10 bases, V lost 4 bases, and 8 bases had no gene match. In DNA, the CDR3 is TGTGCCAGCAGCGGAGGGACAGGGGAGTTGTCACCCCTCCACTTT. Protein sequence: CASSGGTGELSPLHF.

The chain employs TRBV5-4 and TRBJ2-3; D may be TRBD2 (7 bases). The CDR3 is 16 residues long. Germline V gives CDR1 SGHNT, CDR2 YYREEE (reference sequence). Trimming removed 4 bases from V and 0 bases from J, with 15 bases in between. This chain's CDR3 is CASSPKGGPSTDTQYF. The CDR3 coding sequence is TGTGCCAGCAGCCCGAAGGGGGGGCCTAGCACAGATACGCAGTATTTT.

CDR3 in amino acids: CASRDRGNYEQYF. CDR3 sequence (DNA): TGTGCCAGCAGGGACAGGGGAAACTACGAGCAGTACTTC. The rearrangement uses TRBV6-5 and TRBJ2-7; 9 bases align to TRBD1. CDR1 and CDR2 (germline): MNHEY, SVGAGI. This CDR3 comprises 13 residues. Trimming removed 6 bases from V and 3 bases from J; junction bases left unmatched: 3.

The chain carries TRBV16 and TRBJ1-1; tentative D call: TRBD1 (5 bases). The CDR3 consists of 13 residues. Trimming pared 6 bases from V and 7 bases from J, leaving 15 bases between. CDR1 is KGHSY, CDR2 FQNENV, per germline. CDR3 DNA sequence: TGTGCCAGCAGTCCCACGGCAGGGATTGAAGCTTTCTTT. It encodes CASSPTAGIEAFF.

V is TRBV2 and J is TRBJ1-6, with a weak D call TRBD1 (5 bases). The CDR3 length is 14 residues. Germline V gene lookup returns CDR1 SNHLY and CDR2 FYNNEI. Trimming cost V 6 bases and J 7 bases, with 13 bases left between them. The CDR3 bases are TGTGCCAGCAGAGAAAACGGGGGAAATTCACCCCTCCACTTT. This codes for CASRENGGNSPLHF.

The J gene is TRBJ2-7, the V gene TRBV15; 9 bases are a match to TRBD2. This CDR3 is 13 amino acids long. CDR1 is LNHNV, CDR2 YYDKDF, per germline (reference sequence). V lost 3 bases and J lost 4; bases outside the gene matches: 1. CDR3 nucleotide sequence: TGTGCCACCAGCAGCCTAGCGGGGTACGAGCAGTACTTC. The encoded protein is CATSSLAGYEQYF.

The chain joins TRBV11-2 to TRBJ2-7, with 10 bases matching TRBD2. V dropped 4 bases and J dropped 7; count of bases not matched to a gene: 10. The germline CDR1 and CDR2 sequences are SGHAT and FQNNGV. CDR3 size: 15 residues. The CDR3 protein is CASSSRLAGLGEQYF. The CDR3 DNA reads TGTGCCAGCAGCTCCAGACTAGCGGGCTTGGGAGAGCAGTACTTC. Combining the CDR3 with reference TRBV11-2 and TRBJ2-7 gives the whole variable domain EAGVAQSPRYKIIEKRQSVAFWCNPISGHATLYWYQQILGQGPKLLIQFQNNGVVDDSQLPKDRFSAERLKGVDSTLKIQPAKLEDSAVYLCASSSRLAGLGEQYFGPGTRLTVT.

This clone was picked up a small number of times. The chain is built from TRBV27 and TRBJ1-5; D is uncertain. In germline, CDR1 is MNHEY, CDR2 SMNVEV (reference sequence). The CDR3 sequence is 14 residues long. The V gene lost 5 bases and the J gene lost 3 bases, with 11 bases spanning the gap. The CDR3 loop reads CASSPLETNQPQHF. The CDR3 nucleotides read TGTGCCAGCAGTCCCCTAGAGACCAATCAGCCCCAGCATTTT.

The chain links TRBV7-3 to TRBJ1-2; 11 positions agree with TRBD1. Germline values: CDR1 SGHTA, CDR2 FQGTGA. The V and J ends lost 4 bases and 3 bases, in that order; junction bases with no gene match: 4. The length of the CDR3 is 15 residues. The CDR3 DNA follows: TGTGCCAGCAGCTCCGGGACAGGGGGTTACTATGGCTACACCTTC. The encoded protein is CASSSGTGGYYGYTF.

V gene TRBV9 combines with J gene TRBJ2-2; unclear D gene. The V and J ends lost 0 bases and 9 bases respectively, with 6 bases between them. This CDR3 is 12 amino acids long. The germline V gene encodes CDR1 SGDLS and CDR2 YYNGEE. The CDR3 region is CASSVANRELFF. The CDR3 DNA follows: TGTGCCAGCAGCGTAGCTAACCGGGAGCTGTTTTTT.

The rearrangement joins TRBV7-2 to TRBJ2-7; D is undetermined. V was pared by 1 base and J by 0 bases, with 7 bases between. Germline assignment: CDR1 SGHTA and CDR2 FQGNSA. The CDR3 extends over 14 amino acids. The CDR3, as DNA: TGTGCCAGCAGCTTAGACTGGAGCTCCTACGAGCAGTACTTC. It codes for CASSLDWSSYEQYF.

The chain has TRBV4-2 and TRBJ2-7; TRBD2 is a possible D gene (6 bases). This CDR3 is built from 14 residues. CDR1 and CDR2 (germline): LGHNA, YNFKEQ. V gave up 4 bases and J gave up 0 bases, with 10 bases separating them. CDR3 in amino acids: CASSPPGDSYEQYF. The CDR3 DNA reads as TGTGCCAGCAGCCCTCCGGGAGACTCCTACGAGCAGTACTTC.

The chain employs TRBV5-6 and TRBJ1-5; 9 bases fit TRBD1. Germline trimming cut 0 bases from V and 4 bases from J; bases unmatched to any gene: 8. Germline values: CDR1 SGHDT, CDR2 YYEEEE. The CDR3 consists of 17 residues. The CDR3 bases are TGTGCCAGCAGCTTGGCCGGGACAGGGTCCCAAAATCAGCCCCAGCATTTT. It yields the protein CASSLAGTGSQNQPQHF.

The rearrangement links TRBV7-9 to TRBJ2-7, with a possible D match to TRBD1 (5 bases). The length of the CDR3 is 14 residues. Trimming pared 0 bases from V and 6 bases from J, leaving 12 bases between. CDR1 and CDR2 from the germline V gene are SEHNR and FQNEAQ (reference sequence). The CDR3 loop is CASSLAGQGLEQYF. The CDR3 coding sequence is TGTGCCAGCAGCTTAGCGGGGCAGGGTCTCGAGCAGTACTTC. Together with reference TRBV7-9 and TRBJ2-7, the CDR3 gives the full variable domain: DTGVSQNPRHKITKRGQNVTFRCDPISEHNRLYWYRQTLGQGPEFLTYFQNEAQLEKSRLLSDRFSAERPKGSFSTLEIQRTEQGDSAMYLCASSLAGQGLEQYFGPGTRLTVT.

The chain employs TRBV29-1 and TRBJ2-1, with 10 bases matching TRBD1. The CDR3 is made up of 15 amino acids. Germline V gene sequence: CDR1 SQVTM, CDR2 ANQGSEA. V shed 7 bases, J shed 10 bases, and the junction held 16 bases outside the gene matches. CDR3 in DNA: TGCAGCGCCGCCGTGCGCGGGACAGGGGCGGAAGAGCAGTTCTTC. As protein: CSAAVRGTGAEEQFF.

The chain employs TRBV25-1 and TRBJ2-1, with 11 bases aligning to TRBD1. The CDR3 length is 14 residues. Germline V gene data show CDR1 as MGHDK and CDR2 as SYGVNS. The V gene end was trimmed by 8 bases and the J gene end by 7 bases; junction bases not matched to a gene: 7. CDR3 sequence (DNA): TGTGCCAGCCGCTATGGACAGGGGGCAAATGAGCAGTTCTTC. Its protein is CASRYGQGANEQFF.

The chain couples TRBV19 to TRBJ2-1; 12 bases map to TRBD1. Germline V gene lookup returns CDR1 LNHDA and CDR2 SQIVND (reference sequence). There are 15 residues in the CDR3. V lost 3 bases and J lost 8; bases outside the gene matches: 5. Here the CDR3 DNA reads TGTGCCAGTAGTATGGCCGGGGACAGGGGGCATGAGCAGTTCTTC. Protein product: CASSMAGDRGHEQFF.

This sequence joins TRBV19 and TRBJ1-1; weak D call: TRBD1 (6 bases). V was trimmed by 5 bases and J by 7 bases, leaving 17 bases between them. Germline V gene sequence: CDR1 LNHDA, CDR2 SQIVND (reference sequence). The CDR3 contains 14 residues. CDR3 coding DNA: TGTGCCAGTAGTGTAACCTGGGACACCCATGAAGCTTTCTTT. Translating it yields CASSVTWDTHEAFF.

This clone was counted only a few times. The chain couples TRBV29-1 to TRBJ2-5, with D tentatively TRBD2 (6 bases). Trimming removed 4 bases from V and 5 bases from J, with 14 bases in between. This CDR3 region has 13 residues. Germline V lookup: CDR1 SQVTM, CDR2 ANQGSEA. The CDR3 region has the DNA TGCAGCGTTGGGGCTAGCGTGGGGGAGACCCAGTACTTC. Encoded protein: CSVGASVGETQYF.

CDR3 sequence reads: CASSPAGLAGGFQPQHF. The CDR3 DNA reads TGTGCCAGCAGCCCGGCCGGTTTGGCAGGGGGCTTTCAGCCCCAGCATTTT. This chain uses TRBV7-2 with TRBJ1-5; 8 bases fit TRBD1. The CDR3 has 17 residues. Germline values: CDR1 SGHTA, CDR2 FQGNSA. The V segment lost 5 bases and the J segment 6 bases; nucleotides outside the gene matches: 15.

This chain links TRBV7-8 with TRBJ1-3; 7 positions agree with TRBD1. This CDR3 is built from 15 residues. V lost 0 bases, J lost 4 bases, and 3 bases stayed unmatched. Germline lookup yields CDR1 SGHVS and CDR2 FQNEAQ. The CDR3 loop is CASSLATGDGNTIYF. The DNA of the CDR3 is TGTGCCAGCAGCTTAGCCACAGGGGACGGAAACACCATATATTTT. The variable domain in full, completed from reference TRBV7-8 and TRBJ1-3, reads GAGVSQSPRYKVAKRGQDVALRCDPISGHVSLFWYQQALGQGPEFLTYFQNEAQLDKSGLPSDRFFAERPEGSVSTLKIQRTQQEDSAVYLCASSLATGDGNTIYFGEGSWLTVV.

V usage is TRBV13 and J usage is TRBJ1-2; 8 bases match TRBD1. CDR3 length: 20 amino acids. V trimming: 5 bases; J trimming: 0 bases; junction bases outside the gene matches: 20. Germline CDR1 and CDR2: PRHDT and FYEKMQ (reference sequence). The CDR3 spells CASSQSLKDRDGAANYGYTF. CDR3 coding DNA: TGTGCCAGCAGCCAAAGCTTAAAGGACAGGGACGGGGCGGCTAACTATGGCTACACCTTC.

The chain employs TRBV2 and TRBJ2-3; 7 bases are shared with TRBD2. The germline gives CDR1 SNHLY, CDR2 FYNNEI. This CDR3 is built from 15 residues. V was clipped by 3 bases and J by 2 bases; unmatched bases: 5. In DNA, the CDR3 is TGTGCCAGCAGTGAGGGCGGGGGATACACAGATACGCAGTATTTT. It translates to CASSEGGGYTDTQYF. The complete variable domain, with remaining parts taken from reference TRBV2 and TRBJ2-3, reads EPEVTQTPSHQVTQMGQEVILRCVPISNHLYFYWYRQILGQKVEFLVSFYNNEISEKSEIFDDQFSVERPDGSNFTLKIRSTKLEDSAMYFCASSEGGGYTDTQYFGPGTRLTVL.